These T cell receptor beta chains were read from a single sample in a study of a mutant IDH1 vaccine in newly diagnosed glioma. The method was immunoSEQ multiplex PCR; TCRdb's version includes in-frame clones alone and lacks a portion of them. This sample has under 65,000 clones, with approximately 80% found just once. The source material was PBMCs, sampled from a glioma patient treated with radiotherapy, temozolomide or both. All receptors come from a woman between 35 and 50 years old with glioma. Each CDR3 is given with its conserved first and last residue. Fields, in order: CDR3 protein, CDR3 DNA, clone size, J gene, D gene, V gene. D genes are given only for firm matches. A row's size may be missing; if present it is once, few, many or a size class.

CDR3 protein: CASSVEPGGTTGELFF
CDR3 DNA: TGTGCCAGCAGCGTAGAACCAGGGGGGACCACCGGGGAGCTGTTTTTT
clone size: .
J gene: TRBJ2-2
D gene: .
V gene: TRBV9

CDR3 protein: CASSTVAGDEQFF
CDR3 DNA: TGTGCCAGCAGCACCGTAGCGGGGGATGAGCAGTTCTTC
clone size: .
J gene: TRBJ2-1
D gene: TRBD2
V gene: TRBV5-4

CDR3 protein: CASSQDRHVSEKLFF
CDR3 DNA: TGCGCCAGCAGCCAAGATAGACATGTCAGTGAAAAACTGTTTTTT
clone size: .
J gene: TRBJ1-4
D gene: .
V gene: TRBV4-1

CDR3 protein: CASSDSADEQYF
CDR3 DNA: TGCGCCAGCAGTGATTCGGCGGACGAGCAGTACTTC
clone size: .
J gene: TRBJ2-7
D gene: .
V gene: TRBV10-1

CDR3 protein: CASSGQGKTTGELFF
CDR3 DNA: TGTGCCAGCAGTGGACAGGGAAAGACGACCGGGGAGCTGTTTTTT
clone size: once
J gene: TRBJ2-2
D gene: TRBD1
V gene: TRBV2

CDR3 protein: CASSLALVGTDTQYF
CDR3 DNA: TGTGCCAGCAGCTTAGCACTGGTGGGCACAGATACGCAGTATTTT
clone size: .
J gene: TRBJ2-3
D gene: .
V gene: TRBV7-9

CDR3 protein: CASSPTAYEQYF
CDR3 DNA: TGTGCCAGCAGCCCGACAGCTTACGAGCAGTACTTC
clone size: .
J gene: TRBJ2-7
D gene: .
V gene: TRBV7-2

CDR3 protein: CSVLGGGDRGFGYTF
CDR3 DNA: TGCAGCGTTCTGGGAGGGGGGGACAGGGGGTTCGGCTACACCTTC
clone size: .
J gene: TRBJ1-2
D gene: TRBD1
V gene: TRBV29-1

CDR3 protein: CASSPGTTKAQYF
CDR3 DNA: TGTGCCAGCAGTCCCGGGACTACCAAGGCCCAGTACTTC
clone size: .
J gene: TRBJ2-5
D gene: TRBD2
V gene: TRBV11-3

CDR3 protein: CASSPRPRYYGYTF
CDR3 DNA: TGTGCCAGCAGCCCAAGACCCAGATACTATGGCTACACCTTC
clone size: .
J gene: TRBJ1-2
D gene: .
V gene: TRBV9

CDR3 protein: CASSETGGNSPLHF
CDR3 DNA: TGTGCCAGCAGTGAGACAGGGGGAAATTCACCCCTCCACTTT
clone size: .
J gene: TRBJ1-6
D gene: TRBD1
V gene: TRBV6-1

CDR3 protein: CAWSVAGGPWDNSPLHF
CDR3 DNA: TGTGCCTGGAGTGTCGCAGGGGGCCCTTGGGATAATTCACCCCTCCACTTT
clone size: .
J gene: TRBJ1-6
D gene: TRBD1
V gene: TRBV30

CDR3 protein: CASSWDRDEQYF
CDR3 DNA: TGTGCCAGCAGCTGGGACCGAGACGAGCAGTACTTC
clone size: .
J gene: TRBJ2-7
D gene: .
V gene: TRBV7-8

CDR3 protein: CSAGLAGAIQETQYF
CDR3 DNA: TGCAGCGCTGGACTAGCGGGGGCCATTCAAGAGACCCAGTACTTC
clone size: .
J gene: TRBJ2-5
D gene: TRBD2
V gene: TRBV29-1

CDR3 protein: CASSSGLAGGSNTGELFF
CDR3 DNA: TGTGCCAGCAGCAGCGGACTAGCGGGGGGTTCGAACACCGGGGAGCTGTTTTTT
clone size: .
J gene: TRBJ2-2
D gene: TRBD2
V gene: TRBV7-3

CDR3 protein: CATSLKGNTEAFF
CDR3 DNA: TGTGCCACCAGCCTGAAGGGGAACACTGAAGCTTTCTTT
clone size: .
J gene: TRBJ1-1
D gene: .
V gene: TRBV15

CDR3 protein: CASSYLKTENTEAFF
CDR3 DNA: TGTGCCAGCAGTTACCTCAAGACTGAGAACACTGAAGCTTTCTTT
clone size: few
J gene: TRBJ1-1
D gene: .
V gene: TRBV6-5

CDR3 protein: CASSRGLAGGLLQQYF
CDR3 DNA: TGCGCCAGCAGCCGCGGACTAGCGGGGGGACTCCTCCAGCAGTACTTC
clone size: .
J gene: TRBJ2-7
D gene: TRBD2
V gene: TRBV5-1

CDR3 protein: CASSQESRQARVKLFF
CDR3 DNA: TGTGCCAGCAGCCAAGAATCTAGACAGGCCAGAGTAAAACTGTTTTTT
clone size: once
J gene: TRBJ1-4
D gene: .
V gene: TRBV4-2

CDR3 protein: CASSPGQPNTGELFF
CDR3 DNA: TGTGCCAGCAGCCCGGGACAGCCAAACACCGGGGAGCTGTTTTTT
clone size: .
J gene: TRBJ2-2
D gene: TRBD1
V gene: TRBV5-8

CDR3 protein: CASNLKGATEAFF
CDR3 DNA: TGTGCCAGCAACTTAAAGGGGGCCACTGAAGCTTTCTTT
clone size: .
J gene: TRBJ1-1
D gene: TRBD1
V gene: TRBV2

CDR3 protein: CASSYFHGGEETQYF
CDR3 DNA: TGTGCCAGCAGTTACTTCCACGGGGGGGAAGAGACCCAGTACTTC
clone size: .
J gene: TRBJ2-5
D gene: TRBD2
V gene: TRBV6-6

CDR3 protein: CASSEYGGADTGELFF
CDR3 DNA: TGTGCCAGCAGTGAATACGGGGGGGCCGACACCGGGGAGCTGTTTTTT
clone size: .
J gene: TRBJ2-2
D gene: TRBD2
V gene: TRBV25-1

CDR3 protein: CASSRRTGDGYTF
CDR3 DNA: TGTGCCAGCAGTAGAAGGACAGGGGATGGCTACACCTTC
clone size: .
J gene: TRBJ1-2
D gene: TRBD1
V gene: TRBV2

CDR3 protein: CASSPTNTEAFF
CDR3 DNA: TGTGCCAGCTCACCAACAAACACTGAAGCTTTCTTT
clone size: .
J gene: TRBJ1-1
D gene: .
V gene: TRBV18

CDR3 protein: CAWSQHHSWTGGDYGYTF
CDR3 DNA: TGTGCCTGGAGCCAACACCACTCCTGGACAGGGGGGGACTATGGCTACACCTTC
clone size: .
J gene: TRBJ1-2
D gene: TRBD1
V gene: TRBV30

CDR3 protein: CASSQLGLPYGYTF
CDR3 DNA: TGCGCCAGCAGCCAGCTGGGACTACCCTATGGCTACACCTTC
clone size: few
J gene: TRBJ1-2
D gene: .
V gene: TRBV4-1

CDR3 protein: CASVGQDYEQYF
CDR3 DNA: TGCGCCAGCGTAGGACAGGACTACGAGCAGTACTTC
clone size: once
J gene: TRBJ2-7
D gene: TRBD1
V gene: TRBV5-1

CDR3 protein: CASSPYRGQGYGYTF
CDR3 DNA: TGTGCCAGCAGCCCCTACAGGGGGCAAGGCTATGGCTACACCTTC
clone size: .
J gene: TRBJ1-2
D gene: TRBD1
V gene: TRBV7-2

CDR3 protein: CASSSQLGGATEAFF
CDR3 DNA: TGTGCCAGCAGCAGCCAGCTGGGGGGTGCCACTGAAGCTTTCTTT
clone size: .
J gene: TRBJ1-1
D gene: .
V gene: TRBV2

CDR3 protein: CASSPETGNSYNSPLHF
CDR3 DNA: TGCGCCAGCAGCCCAGAGACAGGGAACTCCTATAATTCACCCCTCCACTTT
clone size: .
J gene: TRBJ1-6
D gene: TRBD1
V gene: TRBV5-1

CDR3 protein: CASSPQGAGEKLFF
CDR3 DNA: TGTGCCAGTAGTCCACAGGGGGCAGGGGAAAAACTGTTTTTT
clone size: .
J gene: TRBJ1-4
D gene: TRBD1
V gene: TRBV19

CDR3 protein: CASSERVPPYNEQFF
CDR3 DNA: TGTGCCAGCAGTGAAAGGGTTCCCCCGTACAATGAGCAGTTCTTC
clone size: .
J gene: TRBJ2-1
D gene: .
V gene: TRBV2

CDR3 protein: CASRASGYTGELFF
CDR3 DNA: TGTGCCAGCAGGGCTAGCGGGTACACCGGGGAGCTGTTTTTT
clone size: few
J gene: TRBJ2-2
D gene: TRBD2
V gene: TRBV28

CDR3 protein: CASSLSGNMNTEAFF
CDR3 DNA: TGTGCCAGCAGTCTGTCTGGAAATATGAACACTGAAGCTTTCTTT
clone size: .
J gene: TRBJ1-1
D gene: .
V gene: TRBV6-1

CDR3 protein: CASSVVPRGQLNGANVLTF
CDR3 DNA: TGTGCCAGCAGCGTAGTGCCCAGGGGCCAGCTTAATGGGGCCAACGTCCTGACTTTC
clone size: .
J gene: TRBJ2-6
D gene: .
V gene: TRBV9

CDR3 protein: CASSSRDRAWIREQYF
CDR3 DNA: TGTGCCAGCAGTTCCCGGGACAGGGCGTGGATTAGAGAGCAGTACTTC
clone size: .
J gene: TRBJ2-7
D gene: TRBD1
V gene: TRBV6-4

CDR3 protein: CASSFTPDRTYNEQFF
CDR3 DNA: TGCGCCAGCAGCTTTACCCCGGACAGGACCTACAATGAGCAGTTCTTC
clone size: .
J gene: TRBJ2-1
D gene: TRBD1
V gene: TRBV5-1